The 5 T cell receptor beta chains given below trace back to one sample, sequenced in a study of cytomegalovirus exposure and HLA in healthy donors. 60 Vbeta and 13 Jbeta primers were used in PCR. Assay: immunoSEQ multiplex PCR; the TCRdb copy retains only in-frame clones and omits some. The data contain under 200,000 clones, 70% to 90% of them singletons. The specimen sequenced was PBMCs. All receptors come from a woman aged 25 to 39 in good health and CMV-seronegative.

The chain uses TRBV18 and TRBJ1-2, with D perhaps matching TRBD1 (6 bases). The CDR3 runs to 13 residues. V was shortened by 1 base and J by 6 bases, with 9 bases between the two germline ends. The germline gives CDR1 KGHSH, CDR2 LQKENI. CDR3 protein: CASSPRTVDGYTF. The DNA for the CDR3 is TGTGCCAGCTCACCACGGACAGTTGATGGCTACACCTTC.

V is TRBV7-9 and J is TRBJ1-1; D might be TRBD1 (6 bases). The length of the CDR3 is 12 residues. Germline loops: CDR1 SEHNR, CDR2 FQNEAQ (reference sequence). Deletions cut 5 bases from V and 7 bases from J, with 11 bases between. The CDR3 sequence: CASSPTGFEAFF. Written as DNA, the CDR3 is TGTGCCAGCAGCCCCACAGGGTTTGAAGCTTTCTTT.

This chain joins TRBV5-1 and TRBJ1-1, with D hard to call. V was pared by 4 bases and J by 0 bases, with 7 bases between. The CDR3 runs to 13 residues. CDR1 SGHRS and CDR2 YFSETQ come from the germline V gene. CDR3 DNA: TGCGCCAGCAGCCCCGGGATGAACACTGAAGCTTTCTTT. Translated, it gives CASSPGMNTEAFF.

The rearrangement uses TRBV7-8 and TRBJ1-2; D might be TRBD1 (5 bases). Trimming left V 0 bases short and J 8 bases short, with 10 bases between. CDR1 is SGHVS and CDR2 is FQNEAQ in the germline V gene. This CDR3 contains 13 residues. CDR3 in DNA: TGTGCCAGCAGCTTAGCTAGGGGAAGCGGCTACACCTTC. Translation gives CASSLARGSGYTF.

The chain uses TRBV5-1 and TRBJ2-3; D is ambiguous. CDR1 SGHRS and CDR2 YFSETQ come from the germline V gene. Trimming cost V 1 base and J 4 bases, with 4 bases left between them. The CDR3 extends over 12 amino acids. CDR3 sequence (DNA): TGCGCCAGCAGCTTGCTCGCAGATACGCAGTATTTT. Translated: CASSLLADTQYF.